This is a list of T cell receptor beta chains from one sample in a study of shared clonotypes between healthy human individuals. Sequenced by immunoSEQ multiplex PCR; TCRdb stores in-frame clones only, minus some. This table holds approximately 2,200,000 clones, 85% to 95% found once. The sample consisted of naive CD8+ T cells from PBMCs. These receptors came from a man younger than 35 in good health. Some clones in this sample may be carry-over from other donors' samples. The conserved cysteine and the conserved F or W are not part of the CDR3 here. Fields, in order: J gene, V gene, CDR3 protein.

J gene: TRBJ2-7; V gene: TRBV27; CDR3 protein: ASSLLGLAGGTYEQY
J gene: TRBJ2-7; V gene: TRBV6-5; CDR3 protein: ASRSYSGSSYEQY
J gene: TRBJ2-5; V gene: TRBV11-2; CDR3 protein: ASSHHPQTQETQY
J gene: TRBJ1-1; V gene: TRBV28; CDR3 protein: ASSLLRQGKNTEAF
J gene: TRBJ2-7; V gene: TRBV6-6; CDR3 protein: ASGDRTEQY
J gene: TRBJ2-3; V gene: TRBV18; CDR3 protein: ASSPSTDTQY
J gene: TRBJ2-2; V gene: TRBV7-9; CDR3 protein: ASSQSLRRGPGELF
J gene: TRBJ1-1; V gene: TRBV27; CDR3 protein: ASSLIDPRGTEAF
J gene: TRBJ1-2; V gene: TRBV9; CDR3 protein: ASSFTYRDSNYGYT
J gene: TRBJ2-5; V gene: TRBV27; CDR3 protein: ASSFLAGGETQY
J gene: TRBJ2-3; V gene: TRBV9; CDR3 protein: ASSVVGAGDTQY
J gene: TRBJ2-4; V gene: TRBV7-9; CDR3 protein: ASGGEVNLAKNIQY
J gene: TRBJ1-1; V gene: TRBV6-5; CDR3 protein: ASGLRPGPEAF
J gene: TRBJ2-2; V gene: TRBV5-6; CDR3 protein: ATQGSFAGELF
J gene: TRBJ2-7; V gene: TRBV15; CDR3 protein: ATSTGTSRYEQY
J gene: TRBJ2-2; V gene: TRBV9; CDR3 protein: ASSVEQSAAGELF
J gene: TRBJ1-4; V gene: TRBV19; CDR3 protein: ASSTRDRGEKLF
J gene: TRBJ1-5; V gene: TRBV7-6; CDR3 protein: ASSLGSGVFSNQPQH
J gene: TRBJ2-5; V gene: TRBV2; CDR3 protein: ASSKVGGGETQY
J gene: TRBJ2-5; V gene: TRBV11-2; CDR3 protein: ASSQGQGLVETQY